This entry lists 7 T cell receptor beta chains sequenced from one sample in a study of OX40 agonist ivuxolimab in advanced cancers. Sequencing was performed with immunoSEQ multiplex PCR; in TCRdb, only in-frame clones are kept and a portion is missing. The table lists 55,000 to 65,000 clones, over 70% of them singletons. The input for sequencing was CD4+ or CD8+ T cells sorted from blood, taken in a trial of the OX40 agonist ivuxolimab. These receptors were collected from an adult with an advanced solid tumor such as melanoma, head and neck, liver or kidney cancer.

V and J are TRBV7-9 and TRBJ2-3; D remains ambiguous. V lost 0 bases and J lost 6, with 4 bases in between. Germline CDR1 is SEHNR and CDR2 is FQNEAQ (reference sequence). CDR3 length equals 12 residues. The CDR3 sequence is CASSLARDTQYF. The CDR3 region has the DNA TGTGCCAGCAGCTTAGCTCGTGATACGCAGTATTTT.

The chain recombines TRBV10-3 with TRBJ1-1; D not resolved. This CDR3 region has 13 residues. The germline V gene has CDR1 ENHRY and CDR2 SYGVKD. V was cut by 10 bases and J by 0 bases, with 12 bases left in between. The CDR3 here is CATSEGLNTEAFF. The CDR3 region has the DNA TGTGCCACCTCGGAGGGCTTGAACACTGAAGCTTTCTTT.

This rearrangement joins TRBV13 to TRBJ2-3; D unresolved. V was trimmed by 7 bases and J by 2 bases, leaving 13 bases between them. Germline V gene data show CDR1 as PRHDT and CDR2 as FYEKMQ (reference sequence). The CDR3 consists of 14 residues. As DNA, the CDR3 is TGTGCCAGCACCGAGATTGGGCACACAGATACGCAGTATTTT. It encodes CASTEIGHTDTQYF. Complete variable domain (other parts from reference TRBV13 and TRBJ2-3): AAGVIQSPRHLIKEKRETATLKCYPIPRHDTVYWYQQGPGQDPQFLISFYEKMQSDKGSIPDRFSAQQFSDYHSELNMSSLELGDSALYFCASTEIGHTDTQYFGPGTRLTVL.

The J gene is TRBJ1-2, the V gene TRBV7-2; no definite D call. The germline CDR1 and CDR2 sequences are SGHTA and FQGNSA. CDR3 size: 15 residues. The V end was cut by 3 bases, the J end by 7 bases, with 18 bases between. In DNA form, the CDR3 reads TGTGCCAGCAGCTTTTCCCTCCCGGGGTCCGGTGGCTACACCTTC. This encodes CASSFSLPGSGGYTF.

This sequence joins TRBV19 and TRBJ2-2; TRBD1 is a possible D gene (5 bases). The CDR3 contains 12 residues. CDR1 and CDR2 (germline): LNHDA, SQIVND (reference sequence). Trimming cost V 3 bases and J 10 bases, with 9 bases left between them. CDR3 in amino acids: CASSIRELELFF. The DNA for the CDR3 is TGTGCCAGTAGTATCAGGGAATTGGAGCTGTTTTTT.

The chain recombines TRBV20-1 with TRBJ2-5; no clear D. The V gene lost 5 bases and the J gene lost 9 bases, with 13 bases spanning the gap. From germline, CDR1 is DFQATT and CDR2 SNEGSKA (reference sequence). This CDR3 contains 11 residues. DNA for the CDR3: TGCAGTGCTGTTCGAGACCCGGCCCAGTACTTC. Protein: CSAVRDPAQYF.

The rearrangement joins TRBV5-1 to TRBJ2-7, with 9 bases aligning to TRBD2. This CDR3 contains 14 residues. With V trimmed by 5 bases and J by 2 bases, 5 bases remained unmatched. Per germline, CDR1 SGHRS and CDR2 YFSETQ. The CDR3 spells CASRVRGGAYEQYF. Written as DNA, the CDR3 is TGCGCCAGCAGGGTGCGCGGGGGGGCCTACGAGCAGTACTTC. The whole variable domain, filled in from reference TRBV5-1 and TRBJ2-7, reads KAGVTQTPRYLIKTRGQQVTLSCSPISGHRSVSWYQQTPGQGLQFLFEYFSETQRNKGNFPGRFSGRQFSNSRSEMNVSTLELGDSALYLCASRVRGGAYEQYFGPGTRLTVT.